Reported below is one TCR beta chain. The antigen is unknown. Using its own MiXCR run on the PCR reads, TCRdb lists one record per CDR3 protein. This table holds more than 85,000 distinct CDR3 sequences, 35% found once. This entry belongs to a study of molecular identifiers for immune sequencing clone quantification. Study-wide results and caveats: Highly expanded clone sizes could be underestimated through barcode sharing by identical TCR molecules. Spiked Jurkat TCR RNA originating from one cell could reportedly be identified amid more than 800,000 naive cells. Clones that exceeded 20 RNA copies held over 99% of effector molecules, yet under 1% in naive cells.

Naive CD8 T cells were picked out by sorting for CD8+CD4-CCR7+CD45RA+. This CDR3 region has 13 residues. The V end was cut by 0 bases, the J end by 8 bases, with 8 bases between. The germline gives CDR1 MNHEY, CDR2 SVGAGI. The sequencing sample was made of naive CD8+ T cells from blood, with Jurkat cell RNA spiked in. Subset of the sample: FACS-sorted CD8+CD4-CCR7+CD45RA+ naive T cells. The chain combines TRBV6-5 with TRBJ2-1, with D hard to call. The receptor was derived from a human donor in good health. Some libraries in this study had Jurkat cell RNA spiked in. The CDR3 DNA follows: TGTGCCAGCAGTTACTCGACCTCCTATGAGCAGTTCTTC. As protein: CASSYSTSYEQFF.